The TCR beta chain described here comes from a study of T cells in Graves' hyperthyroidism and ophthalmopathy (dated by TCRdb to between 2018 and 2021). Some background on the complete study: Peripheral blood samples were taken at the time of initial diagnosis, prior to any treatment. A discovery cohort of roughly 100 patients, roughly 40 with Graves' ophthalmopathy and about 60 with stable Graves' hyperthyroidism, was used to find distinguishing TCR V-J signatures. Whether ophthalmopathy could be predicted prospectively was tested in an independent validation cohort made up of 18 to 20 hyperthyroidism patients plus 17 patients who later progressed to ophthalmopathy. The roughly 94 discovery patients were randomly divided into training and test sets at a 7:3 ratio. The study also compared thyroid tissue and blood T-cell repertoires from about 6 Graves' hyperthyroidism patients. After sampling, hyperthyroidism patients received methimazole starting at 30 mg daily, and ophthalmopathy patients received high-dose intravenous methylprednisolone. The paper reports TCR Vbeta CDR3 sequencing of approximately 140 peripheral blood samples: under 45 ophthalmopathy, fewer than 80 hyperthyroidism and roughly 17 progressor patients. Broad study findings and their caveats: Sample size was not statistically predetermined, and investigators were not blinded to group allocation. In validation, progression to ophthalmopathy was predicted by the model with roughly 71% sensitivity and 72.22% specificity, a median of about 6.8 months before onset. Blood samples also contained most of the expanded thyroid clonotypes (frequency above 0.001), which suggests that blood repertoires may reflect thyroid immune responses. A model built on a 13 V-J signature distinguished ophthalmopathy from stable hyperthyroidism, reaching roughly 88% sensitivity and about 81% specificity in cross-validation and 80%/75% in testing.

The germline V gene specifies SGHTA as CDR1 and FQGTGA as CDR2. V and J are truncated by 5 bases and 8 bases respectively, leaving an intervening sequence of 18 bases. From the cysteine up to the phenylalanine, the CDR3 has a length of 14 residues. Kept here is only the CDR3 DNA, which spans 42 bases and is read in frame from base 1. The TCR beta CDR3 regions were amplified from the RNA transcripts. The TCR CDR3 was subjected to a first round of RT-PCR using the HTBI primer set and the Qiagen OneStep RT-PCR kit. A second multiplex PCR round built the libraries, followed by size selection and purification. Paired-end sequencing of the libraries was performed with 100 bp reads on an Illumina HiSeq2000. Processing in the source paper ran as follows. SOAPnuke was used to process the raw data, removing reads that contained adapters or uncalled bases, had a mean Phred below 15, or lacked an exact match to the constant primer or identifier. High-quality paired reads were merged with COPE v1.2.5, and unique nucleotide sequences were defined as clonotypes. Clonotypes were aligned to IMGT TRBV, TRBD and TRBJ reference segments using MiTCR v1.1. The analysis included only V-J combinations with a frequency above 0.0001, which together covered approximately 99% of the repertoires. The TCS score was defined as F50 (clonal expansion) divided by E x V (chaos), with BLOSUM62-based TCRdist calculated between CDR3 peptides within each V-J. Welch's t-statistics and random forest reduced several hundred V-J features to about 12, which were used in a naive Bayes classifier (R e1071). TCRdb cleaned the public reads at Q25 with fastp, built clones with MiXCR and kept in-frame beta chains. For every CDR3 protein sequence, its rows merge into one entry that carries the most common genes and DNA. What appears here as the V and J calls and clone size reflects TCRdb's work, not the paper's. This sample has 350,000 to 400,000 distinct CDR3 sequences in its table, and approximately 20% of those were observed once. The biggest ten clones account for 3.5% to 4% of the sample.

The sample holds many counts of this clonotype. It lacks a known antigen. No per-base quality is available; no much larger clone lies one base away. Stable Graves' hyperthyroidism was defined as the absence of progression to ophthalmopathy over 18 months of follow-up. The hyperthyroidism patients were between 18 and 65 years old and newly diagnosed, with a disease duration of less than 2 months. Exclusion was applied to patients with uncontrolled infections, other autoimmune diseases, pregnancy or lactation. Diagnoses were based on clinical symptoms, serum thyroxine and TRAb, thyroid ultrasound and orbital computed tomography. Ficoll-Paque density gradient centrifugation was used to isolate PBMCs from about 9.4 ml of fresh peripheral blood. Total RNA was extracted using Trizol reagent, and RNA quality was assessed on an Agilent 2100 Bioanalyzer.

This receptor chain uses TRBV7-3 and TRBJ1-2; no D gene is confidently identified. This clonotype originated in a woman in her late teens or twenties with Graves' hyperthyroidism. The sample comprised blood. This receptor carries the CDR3 CASSPDSTRTGYTF. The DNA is TGTGCCAGCAGCCCCGACTCCACACGGACGGGCTACACCTTC.